This T cell receptor (beta chain) was captured in a study of prognosis after radiotherapy for stage I lung cancer. This clonotype was detected many times. With two-round multiplex PCR, TCR beta CDR3 sequences were amplified from genomic DNA. Gene-specific primers for each TRBV and TRBJ gene drove first-round PCR. TCRdb re-called the multiplex PCR reads with MiXCR, one entry per CDR3 protein. The repertoire holds 26,000 or so distinct CDR3 sequences, with about 32% as singletons. The V segment lost 1 base and the J segment 7 bases; nucleotides outside the gene matches: 4. The CDR3 is made up of 13 amino acids. Germline loops: CDR1 MGHDK, CDR2 SYGVNS.

This clonotype was sampled from a donor at least 50 years old with non-small cell lung cancer. Sample: PBMCs, taken before or after stereotactic body radiation therapy (not recorded which). The chain couples TRBV25-1 to TRBJ2-7; TRBD1 matches at 7 bases. The CDR3, as DNA: TGTGCCAGCAGTGAATCGACAGGGAGTGAGCAGTACTTC. Residues: CASSESTGSEQYF.